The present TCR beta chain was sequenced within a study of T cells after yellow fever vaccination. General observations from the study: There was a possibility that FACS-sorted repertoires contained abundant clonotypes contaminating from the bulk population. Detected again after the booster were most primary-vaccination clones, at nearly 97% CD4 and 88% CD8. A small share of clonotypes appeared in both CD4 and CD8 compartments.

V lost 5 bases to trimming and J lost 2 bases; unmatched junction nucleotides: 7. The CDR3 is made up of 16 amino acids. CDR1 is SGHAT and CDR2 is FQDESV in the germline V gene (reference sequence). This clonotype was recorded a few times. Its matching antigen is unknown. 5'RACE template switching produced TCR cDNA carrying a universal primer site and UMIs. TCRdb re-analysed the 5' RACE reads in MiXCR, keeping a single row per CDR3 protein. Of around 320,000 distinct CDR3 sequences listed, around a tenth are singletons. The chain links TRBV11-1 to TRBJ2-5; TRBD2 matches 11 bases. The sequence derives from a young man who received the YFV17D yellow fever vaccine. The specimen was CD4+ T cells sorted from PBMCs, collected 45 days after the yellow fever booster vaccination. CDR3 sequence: CASSAQLAGVQETQYF. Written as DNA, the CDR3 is TGTGCCAGCAGCGCTCAACTAGCGGGGGTGCAAGAGACCCAGTACTTC. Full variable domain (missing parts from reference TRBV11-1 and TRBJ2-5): EAEVAQSPRYKITEKSQAVAFWCDPISGHATLYWYRQILGQGPELLVQFQDESVVDDSQLPKDRFSAERLKGVDSTLKIQPAELGDSAMYLCASSAQLAGVQETQYFGPGTRLLVL.